The table lists the clone carrying this T cell receptor beta chain with a few counts. Compared with germline, one end of the junction differs, possibly owing to a read error. CDR3 length: 15 residues. The germline CDR1 and CDR2 sequences are LGHDT and YNNKEL (reference sequence). TCRdb reprocessed the RT-PCR reads via MiXCR and lists one record per CDR3 protein. The table includes approximately 720,000 distinct CDR3 sequences, approximately 15% detected once. The clonotype originates from a female donor in good health, serving as a healthy control. The sequenced sample was memory CD4+ T cells from blood. The chain couples TRBV3-1 to TRBJ1-4; 9 nucleotides line up with TRBD1. CDR3 nucleotide sequence: TGTGCCAGCAGTCAAGGCGGACAGGGGATGAAAAAACTGTTTTTT. Translated: CASSQGGQGMKKLFF.